Listed below are T cell receptor beta chains from one sample, sequenced in a study of T cell responses to AZD1222 COVID-19 vaccine. Sequencing was performed with immunoSEQ multiplex PCR; in TCRdb, only in-frame clones are kept and a portion is missing. The table records tens of thousands of clones, about 83% of them present only once. The input for sequencing was peripheral blood, taken 28 days after the second AZD1222 dose. Every receptor here comes from an adult who received the AZD1222 COVID-19 vaccine. Each CDR3 is given with its conserved first and last residue. Fields, in order: CDR3 DNA, CDR3 protein, J gene, CDR3 length, D gene, clone size, V gene. A D gene is named only where the DNA matches it firmly. The size entry is marked missing in some rows and otherwise reads once, few, many or a size class.

TGTGCCAGCAGCCTTGACCGGGACAGGGAAAAATCCATGGTTCAGCCCCAGCATTTT | CASSLDRDREKSMVQPQHF | TRBJ1-5 | 19 | TRBD1 | - | TRBV6-4
TGTGCCAGCAGCTTCTCCGGGACACGGGGGGATAAGAATGAGCAGTTCTTC | CASSFSGTRGDKNEQFF | TRBJ2-1 | 17 | - | - | TRBV11-3
TGTGCCAGTAGTATAGATACTACTCCGCCCCTCCACTTT | CASSIDTTPPLHF | TRBJ1-6 | 13 | - | - | TRBV19
TGCGCCAGCAGCTTGGAGCCGCAGGGGTCTTTCAATGAGCAGTTCTTC | CASSLEPQGSFNEQFF | TRBJ2-1 | 16 | - | - | TRBV5-1
TGTGCCAGCAGCTTTGCGGGGGCTGGAAACACCATATATTTT | CASSFAGAGNTIYF | TRBJ1-3 | 14 | - | once | TRBV5-4
TGCGCCAGCAGCCAACCCGGGCAGGGGACCGAAGCTTTCTTT | CASSQPGQGTEAFF | TRBJ1-1 | 14 | - | - | TRBV4-1
TGTGCCAGCAGCTTCATGTTGGCCGAGTTTAACTATGGCTACACCTTC | CASSFMLAEFNYGYTF | TRBJ1-2 | 16 | - | - | TRBV13
TGTGCCAGCAGCTCAAAGACTAGCGGGGGCGGTGAGCAGTTCTTC | CASSSKTSGGGEQFF | TRBJ2-1 | 15 | TRBD2 | - | TRBV5-4
TGTGCCAGCTCACCACCGCCGGCGGACAGAGACGAGCAGTACTTC | CASSPPPADRDEQYF | TRBJ2-7 | 15 | - | - | TRBV18
TGTGCCAGCAGCCATAGGGACAGGGTCATCACCGGGGAGCTGTTTTTT | CASSHRDRVITGELFF | TRBJ2-2 | 16 | TRBD1 | - | TRBV14
TGTGCCAGCAGTCCCTCAAGTTCCTACAATGAGCAGTTCTTC | CASSPSSSYNEQFF | TRBJ2-1 | 14 | - | - | TRBV27
TGTGCCAGCAGCGTATTCCAGGGGGATGAAAAACTGTTTTTT | CASSVFQGDEKLFF | TRBJ1-4 | 14 | TRBD1 | - | TRBV9
TGTGCCAGCAGTTACTGGGCAGAGCGGCTGAACACTGAAGCTTTCTTT | CASSYWAERLNTEAFF | TRBJ1-1 | 16 | - | - | TRBV6-5
TGCGCCAGCAGCCCGCGGGACAGTAGAGATACGCAGTATTTT | CASSPRDSRDTQYF | TRBJ2-3 | 14 | - | - | TRBV5-1
TGTGCCAGCAGTTACTCTACAGCGAACAATGAGCAGTTCTTC | CASSYSTANNEQFF | TRBJ2-1 | 14 | - | - | TRBV6-6
TGTGCCAGCAGCCTCCCGGAAGACAGGTCGGAGACCCAGTACTTC | CASSLPEDRSETQYF | TRBJ2-5 | 15 | - | - | TRBV6-2/TRBV6-3
TGCGCCAGCAGTGCGGACAGGGGTGTGGAGACCCAGTACTTC | CASSADRGVETQYF | TRBJ2-5 | 14 | TRBD1 | - | TRBV10-2
TGTGCCAGCAGTTTACAGGCCACAGATACGCAGTATTTT | CASSLQATDTQYF | TRBJ2-3 | 13 | - | - | TRBV25-1
TGCGCCAGCAGCCCTCTGACGGTTCTAGTGAGCAATGAGCAGTTCTTC | CASSPLTVLVSNEQFF | TRBJ2-1 | 16 | - | - | TRBV5-1
TGTGCCAGCAGCTCTGGGGTCAGTTACAATCAGCCCCAGCATTTT | CASSSGVSYNQPQHF | TRBJ1-5 | 15 | - | - | TRBV7-2
TGTGCCAGCAGCCAACAGGGGCTCGGGTATGGCTACACCTTC | CASSQQGLGYGYTF | TRBJ1-2 | 14 | - | - | TRBV14
TGTGCCAGCAGGCTACAGGTCACCGGGGAGCTGTTTTTT | CASRLQVTGELFF | TRBJ2-2 | 13 | - | - | TRBV6-5
TGTGCCAGCTCATCGCTACCGGGACAGGCGAACACCGGGGAGCTGTTTTTT | CASSSLPGQANTGELFF | TRBJ2-2 | 17 | TRBD1 | - | TRBV18
TGTGCCAGCAATGTGTTGGTGGACAGGAATTCACCCCTCCACTTT | CASNVLVDRNSPLHF | TRBJ1-6 | 15 | TRBD1 | few | TRBV6-6
TGTGCCAGCAGCTTCGGGCAGCGCGTCTCTGGAAACACCATATATTTT | CASSFGQRVSGNTIYF | TRBJ1-3 | 16 | - | - | TRBV7-9
TGTGCCAGCAGCGCACGGAAAGGCGAAAAACTGTTTTTT | CASSARKGEKLFF | TRBJ1-4 | 13 | - | - | TRBV13
TGTGCCATCAGTAAGGGGACCGATGGCTACACCTTC | CAISKGTDGYTF | TRBJ1-2 | 12 | - | - | TRBV10-3
TGTGCCAGCAGCCAAGATCCCAGGCCACTTAGTACCGGGGAGCTGTTTTTT | CASSQDPRPLSTGELFF | TRBJ2-2 | 17 | - | - | TRBV4-2
TGTGCCAGCAGCAAAAGTTCTAGCGGGGGGGCCCCTAACACCGGGGAGCTGTTTTTT | CASSKSSSGGAPNTGELFF | TRBJ2-2 | 19 | - | - | TRBV21-1
TGTGCCAGCAGTCCCGCGACAGGGGCCACCTATAGCAATCAGCCCCAGCATTTT | CASSPATGATYSNQPQHF | TRBJ1-5 | 18 | TRBD1 | - | TRBV6-2/TRBV6-3
TGTGCCAGCAGCTACCCCGGGACTAGGGGCCACTACGAGCAGTACTTC | CASSYPGTRGHYEQYF | TRBJ2-7 | 16 | TRBD2 | once | TRBV5-4
TGTGCCAGCAGCCAACAACCTAATCCAGGGGGCGAGCAGTACTTC | CASSQQPNPGGEQYF | TRBJ2-7 | 15 | TRBD1 | - | TRBV3-1/TRBV3-2
TGTGCCAGCAGCCCCGGGGGTAATGAGCAGTTCTTC | CASSPGGNEQFF | TRBJ2-1 | 12 | - | - | TRBV11-1
TGCGCCAGCAGCCAAGACGGGACAGCTAATCAGCCCCAGCATTTT | CASSQDGTANQPQHF | TRBJ1-5 | 15 | TRBD1 | - | TRBV4-1
TGTGCCAGCAGCTTAGTTTTACAGGGGGCGTACGGTGGCTACACCTTC | CASSLVLQGAYGGYTF | TRBJ1-2 | 16 | TRBD1 | - | TRBV11-2
TGTGCCAGCAGCTTAGGCATCCGGGTGGTCGGGGAGCTGTTTTTT | CASSLGIRVVGELFF | TRBJ2-2 | 15 | - | - | TRBV11-2
TGCGCCAGCAGCGCCAGACAGGGAAACACTGAAGCTTTCTTT | CASSARQGNTEAFF | TRBJ1-1 | 14 | TRBD1 | - | TRBV5-1
TGTGCCAGCAGCTTTCCGGGTGGGGGGCGACGAGAGACCCAGTACTTC | CASSFPGGGRRETQYF | TRBJ2-5 | 16 | - | - | TRBV5-8
TGTGCCAGCAGCCAAGAGGGGGGTGGGGTGATTCCCACCGGGGAGCTGTTTTTT | CASSQEGGGVIPTGELFF | TRBJ2-2 | 18 | - | - | TRBV4-2
TGCGCCAGCAGCCAAGAGGGTAGACTGAACACTGAAGCTTTCTTT | CASSQEGRLNTEAFF | TRBJ1-1 | 15 | - | - | TRBV4-3
TGTGCCAGCAGCCAAGATAGCGGGGGGGCAGATACGCAGTATTTT | CASSQDSGGADTQYF | TRBJ2-3 | 15 | TRBD2 | many | TRBV4-2
TGTGCCAGCAGCTTGCAACTAGCGGGGGGTTGGGAGACCCAGTACTTC | CASSLQLAGGWETQYF | TRBJ2-5 | 16 | TRBD2 | - | TRBV7-9
TGTGCCAGCTCACCACTAGACCCGGGAAACACCATATATTTT | CASSPLDPGNTIYF | TRBJ1-3 | 14 | - | - | TRBV18
TGTGCCAGCAGCCAAGGGCGAGGGGGCCATCCTCTTCCGTATTTT | CASSQGRGGHPLPYF | TRBJ2-3 | 15 | TRBD1 | - | TRBV4-2
TGCGCCAGCAGCCAAGAATCGACAGGGCGGAATTCACCCCTCCACTTT | CASSQESTGRNSPLHF | TRBJ1-6 | 16 | TRBD1 | - | TRBV4-3
TGCGCCAGCAGCCAACCGACAGGGGGCAAGGTCTACGAGCAGTACTTC | CASSQPTGGKVYEQYF | TRBJ2-7 | 16 | TRBD1 | - | TRBV4-1
TGTGCCAGCAGCGTTAGGAGCGCAACTAATGAAAAACTGTTTTTT | CASSVRSATNEKLFF | TRBJ1-4 | 15 | - | - | TRBV7-9